Presented here are 20 T cell receptor beta chains from one specimen sequenced in a study of OX40 agonist ivuxolimab in advanced cancers. Measured with immunoSEQ multiplex PCR; TCRdb has only the in-frame clones, and not every one. The table lists around 57,000 clones, around 92% of them singletons. This sample comprised CD4+ or CD8+ T cells sorted from blood, obtained in a trial of the OX40 agonist ivuxolimab. These receptors were collected from an adult with an advanced solid tumor such as melanoma, head and neck, liver or kidney cancer.

This clone appeared many times. This chain uses TRBV7-2 with TRBJ1-1; D gene ambiguous. The CDR3 is made up of 14 amino acids. In germline, CDR1 is SGHTA, CDR2 FQGNSA. V was pared by 1 base and J by 5 bases, with 11 bases between. This CDR3 is CASSLGLLGTEAFF. The CDR3 DNA is TGTGCCAGCAGCTTAGGACTACTGGGGACTGAAGCTTTCTTT.

V and J are TRBV27 and TRBJ2-1; 8 bases line up with TRBD2. The length of the CDR3 is 14 residues. The trim removed 4 bases at V and 6 bases at J, leaving 5 bases unmatched. CDR1 is MNHEY, CDR2 SMNVEV, per germline (reference sequence). This chain's CDR3 is CASSSSGTSNEQFF. The DNA of the CDR3 is TGTGCCAGCAGTTCCTCCGGGACTAGCAATGAGCAGTTCTTC.

This chain connects TRBV20-1 to TRBJ2-2; D remains unclear. The CDR3 runs to 11 residues. Germline V gene lookup returns CDR1 DFQATT and CDR2 SNEGSKA (reference sequence). V was clipped by 5 bases and J by 3 bases, with 4 bases between them. CDR3 DNA sequence: TGCAGTGCTTTCCACACCGGGGAGCTGTTTTTT. Translated: CSAFHTGELFF.

The V call is TRBV2, the J call TRBJ1-2, with 7 bases that match TRBD1. Trimming at V came to 3 bases and at J to 7 bases, leaving 8 bases not matched to a gene. This CDR3 is built from 14 residues. The V gene's germline CDR1 is SNHLY and CDR2 FYNNEI. For the CDR3, the DNA is TGTGCCAGCAGTGACGGGACAGATCTCGGTGGCTACACCTTC. This sequence encodes CASSDGTDLGGYTF. The variable domain in full, completed from reference TRBV2 and TRBJ1-2, reads EPEVTQTPSHQVTQMGQEVILRCVPISNHLYFYWYRQILGQKVEFLVSFYNNEISEKSEIFDDQFSVERPDGSNFTLKIRSTKLEDSAMYFCASSDGTDLGGYTFGSGTRLTVV.

The chain links TRBV6-1 to TRBJ2-7; D gene unclear. The CDR3 consists of 14 residues. Trimming left V 6 bases short and J 3 bases short, with 15 bases between. The germline V gene has CDR1 MNHNS and CDR2 SASEGT. This CDR3 reads CASRGWTEGYEQYF. The CDR3 coding sequence is TGTGCCAGCAGGGGCTGGACCGAAGGCTACGAGCAGTACTTC.

This chain links TRBV6-6 with TRBJ1-5, with TRBD1 as a possible D gene (6 bases). The CDR3 covers 15 residues. Trimming left V 6 bases short and J 3 bases short, with 15 bases between. The V gene's germline CDR1 is MNHNY and CDR2 SVGAGI (reference sequence). The CDR3 DNA is TGTGCCAGCAGCATCACTCAGGGGAACAATCAGCCCCAGCATTTT. Translating it yields CASSITQGNNQPQHF.

The chain combines TRBV11-2 with TRBJ2-6, with a weak D call TRBD1 (6 bases). Germline lookup yields CDR1 SGHAT and CDR2 FQNNGV. V shed 7 bases and J shed 0 bases, with 22 bases lying between them. The CDR3 sequence is 19 residues long. This CDR3 reads CASTLYGVQGPSGANVLTF. The CDR3 region has the DNA TGTGCCAGCACCCTTTACGGGGTACAGGGCCCCTCTGGGGCCAACGTCCTGACTTTC.

DNA for the CDR3: TGTGCCAGCAGTGAAGGACCAGGGTCCGTCTATGGCTACACCTTC. As protein: CASSEGPGSVYGYTF. This chain links TRBV2 with TRBJ1-2, with a tentative D call TRBD1 (5 bases). This CDR3 comprises 15 residues. V was cut by 1 base and J by 4 bases, with 13 bases left in between. Germline lookup yields CDR1 SNHLY and CDR2 FYNNEI.

The chain links TRBV11-2 to TRBJ2-1; 10 bases fit TRBD2. CDR1 and CDR2 (germline): SGHAT, FQNNGV. V dropped 2 bases and J dropped 7; count of bases not matched to a gene: 8. The CDR3 totals 16 residues. CDR3: CASSLIASGGINEQFF. The CDR3 DNA follows: TGTGCCAGCAGCTTAATCGCTAGCGGGGGAATTAATGAGCAGTTCTTC.

In DNA, the CDR3 is TGTGCCAGCAGCTTGCTGGAAGAATGGGGCACTGAAGCTTTCTTT. Its protein product is CASSLLEEWGTEAFF. This chain connects TRBV5-4 to TRBJ1-1; D gene ambiguous. This CDR3 contains 15 residues. V shed 1 base and J shed 4 bases, with 14 bases lying between them. CDR1 SGHNT and CDR2 YYREEE come from the germline V gene (reference sequence).

The chain joins TRBV4-2 to TRBJ1-3, with D possibly TRBD1 on 5 matching bases. Germline V CDR1 and CDR2: LGHNA, YNFKEQ. The CDR3 covers 15 residues. V lost 2 bases and J lost 8, with 16 bases in between. The DNA of the CDR3 is TGTGCCAGCAGCCAACAGGACCCAGGGTTTGACACCATATATTTT. This sequence encodes CASSQQDPGFDTIYF.

This chain connects TRBV27 to TRBJ1-1; D is ambiguous. The V end lost 5 bases, the J end lost 1 base, and 11 bases lay between the germline ends. Germline loops: CDR1 MNHEY, CDR2 SMNVEV (reference sequence). The CDR3 runs to 14 residues. The CDR3 bases are TGTGCCAGCAGTACTATCCCGGGGAACACTGAAGCTTTCTTT. Its protein product is CASSTIPGNTEAFF.

For the CDR3, the DNA is TGTGCCTGGAGTTGGGGCAGGGGGCAAGAAGATACGCAGTATTTT. Protein sequence: CAWSWGRGQEDTQYF. J is TRBJ2-3 and V is TRBV30; 8 bases are shared with TRBD1. The CDR3 extends over 15 amino acids. CDR1 and CDR2 from the germline V gene are GTSNPN and SVGIG (reference sequence). V dropped 2 bases and J dropped 5; count of bases not matched to a gene: 9.

The chain joins TRBV30 to TRBJ1-1, with unresolved D. The V gene's germline CDR1 is GTSNPN and CDR2 SVGIG (reference sequence). This CDR3 contains 14 residues. V was trimmed by 3 bases and J by 7 bases, leaving 18 bases between them. CDR3 DNA sequence: TGTGCCTGGAGAGCCTATCGGATCTTCGGTGAAGCTTTCTTT. Its protein is CAWRAYRIFGEAFF.

The J gene is TRBJ2-7, the V gene TRBV6-5; D might be TRBD2 (6 bases). V dropped 6 bases and J dropped 3 bases, with 15 bases sitting between them. The CDR3 has 14 residues. Germline V gene lookup returns CDR1 MNHEY and CDR2 SVGAGI. The CDR3: CASRPGGTHYEQYF. The CDR3 DNA follows: TGTGCCAGCAGACCCGGAGGGACCCACTACGAGCAGTACTTC.

The J gene is TRBJ2-1, the V gene TRBV25-1; D remains ambiguous. The CDR3 is 14 amino acids. In germline, CDR1 is MGHDK, CDR2 SYGVNS. The V end was cut by 4 bases, the J end by 3 bases, with 10 bases between. In DNA, the CDR3 is TGTGCCAGCAGTGGTAGTTGGGGCTACAATGAGCAGTTCTTC. Amino acid sequence: CASSGSWGYNEQFF.

The CDR3 coding sequence is TGTGCCAGCAGCCGTAGCCCCTCAGATGGGGGCCTAGCCAAAAACATTCAGTACTTC. This gives the protein CASSRSPSDGGLAKNIQYF. V gene TRBV7-2 combines with J gene TRBJ2-4; maybe TRBD1 (6 bases). From germline, CDR1 is SGHTA and CDR2 FQGNSA. CDR3 length: 19 residues. V lost 5 bases and J 0 bases, leaving 23 bases between the germline ends.

This clone was detected a few times. The gene calls are TRBV29-1 and TRBJ1-1, with TRBD1 identical over 9 bases. The CDR3 runs 14 residues. Germline trimming cut 6 bases from V and 5 bases from J; bases unmatched to any gene: 10. Germline V CDR1 and CDR2: SQVTM, ANQGSEA. The CDR3: CSVYGTGSGTEAFF. The CDR3 nucleotides read TGCAGCGTCTACGGGACAGGGTCGGGGACTGAAGCTTTCTTT.

The chain couples TRBV5-6 to TRBJ2-1, with D perhaps TRBD2 (7 bases). CDR1 is SGHDT, CDR2 YYEEEE, per germline. This CDR3 comprises 15 residues. The V end lost 5 bases, the J end lost 7 bases, and 19 bases lay between the germline ends. CDR3 nucleotides: TGTGCCAGCAGGACCTGGGGGGGCCCGTTAAATGAGCAGTTCTTC. Residues: CASRTWGGPLNEQFF.

This chain connects TRBV5-1 to TRBJ2-3, with 9 bases matching TRBD2. The junction had 7 bases not matched to a gene; V was cut back by 1 base and J by 4 bases. Germline V gene lookup returns CDR1 SGHRS and CDR2 YFSETQ. The CDR3 spans 16 residues. CDR3 DNA: TGCGCCAGCAGCTTGATGCGGGAGGGGGGCCCAGATACGCAGTATTTT. Amino acid sequence: CASSLMREGGPDTQYF.